What follows are 16 T cell receptor beta chains derived from one specimen sequenced in a study of T cell repertoires in cytomegalovirus infection. In TCRdb, the reads were re-called with MiXCR into one record per CDR3 protein. In the table there are almost 550,000 distinct CDR3 sequences, 16% of which are singletons. Sequenced sample: CD8+ T cells from PBMCs. These receptors all stem from a human donor in good health (CMV status not recorded). Some clones in this sample may be carry-over from other donors' samples.

This clonotype was observed at least ten times. V usage is TRBV7-9 and J usage is TRBJ2-3, with D tentatively TRBD2 (5 bases). The CDR3 length is 15 residues. The V gene lost 5 bases and the J gene lost 2 bases, with 14 bases spanning the gap. CDR1 and CDR2 (germline): SEHNR, FQNEAQ (reference sequence). For the CDR3, the DNA is TGTGCCAGCAGCCCAGAGGGTGACTTCACAGATACGCAGTATTTT. Translated: CASSPEGDFTDTQYF.

The CDR3 DNA reads as TGTGCCATCAGTGAGTCGACAGGCCCTGGAAACACCATATATTTT. This translates into CAISESTGPGNTIYF. The chain is built from TRBV10-3 and TRBJ1-3; possible D gene TRBD1, 6 bases. Between the trimmed V and J ends, which lost 0 bases and 2 bases, there was a span of 8 bases. The CDR3 loop spans 15 amino acids. Germline assignment: CDR1 ENHRY and CDR2 SYGVKD.

This clonotype was counted only a few times. The chain employs TRBV27 and TRBJ2-1; weak D call: TRBD2 (6 bases). Germline CDR1 and CDR2: MNHEY and SMNVEV (reference sequence). The CDR3 is 14 amino acids. V lost 6 bases to trimming and J lost 10 bases, with 19 bases between them. The CDR3 spells CASSRGTARGEQFF. In nucleotides, the CDR3 is TGTGCCAGCAGCCGCGGGACTGCCAGAGGGGAGCAGTTCTTC.

This clonotype has just a few counts. The chain carries TRBV10-3 and TRBJ1-1; 9 nucleotides match TRBD1. CDR1 and CDR2 from the germline V gene are ENHRY and SYGVKD. V was clipped by 3 bases and J by 4 bases; unmatched bases: 6. CDR3 length: 15 residues. CDR3 DNA: TGTGCCATCAGTGACCACAGGGGGCCGAGCACTGAAGCTTTCTTT. Amino acids: CAISDHRGPSTEAFF.

This clonotype was seen many times. This chain connects TRBV6-1 to TRBJ1-1, with 10 bases aligning to TRBD1. Losses at the gene ends were 6 bases for V and 5 bases for J; bases not matched to a gene: 9. The CDR3 length is 15 residues. Germline loops: CDR1 MNHNS, CDR2 SASEGT. The CDR3: CASSQRGQGRTEAFF. CDR3 in DNA: TGTGCCAGCAGCCAAAGGGGACAGGGGAGGACTGAAGCTTTCTTT.

This clonotype was seen many times. This chain uses TRBV28 with TRBJ2-1; 11 positions match TRBD1. With V trimmed by 3 bases and J by 8 bases, 6 bases remained unmatched. Germline CDR1 and CDR2: MDHEN and SYDVKM. This CDR3 is 15 amino acids long. The CDR3 bases are TGTGCCAGCAGTTTCGATGGGACAGGGGGGGATGAGCAGTTCTTC. Its protein is CASSFDGTGGDEQFF. Full variable domain (remainder filled in from reference TRBV28 and TRBJ2-1): DVKVTQSSRYLVKRTGEKVFLECVQDMDHENMFWYRQDPGLGLRLIYFSYDVKMKEKGDIPEGYSVSREKKERFSLILESASTNQTSMYLCASSFDGTGGDEQFFGPGTRLTVL.

This clonotype came up a few times. The gene calls are TRBV7-9 and TRBJ2-7; TRBD2 matches at 15 bases. After removal of 5 bases from V and 2 bases from J, the junction contained 13 bases not matched to a gene. The germline gives CDR1 SEHNR, CDR2 FQNEAQ (reference sequence). The CDR3 consists of 19 residues. CDR3 sequence: CASSHSLPGLAGGPYEQYF. The CDR3 DNA reads as TGTGCCAGCAGCCACTCATTACCGGGACTAGCGGGAGGCCCCTACGAGCAGTACTTC.

Points on this clonotype: One base away lies a much larger clone, so this may be a sequencing read error. This chain links TRBV10-3 with TRBJ2-2, with a tentative D call TRBD2 (5 bases). The CDR3 is 19 residues long. From germline, CDR1 is ENHRY and CDR2 SYGVKD. The CDR3 sequence: CAISDLPGGETLNTGVLFF. CDR3 in DNA: TGTGCCATCAGTGATCTGCCGGGTGGGGAGACCTTGAACACCGGGGTGCTGTTTTTT.

This clonotype was seen a handful of times. The chain employs TRBV3-1 and TRBJ2-7, with TRBD1 matching 11 bases. V was pared by 4 bases and J by 5 bases, with 7 bases of the junction left unmatched. Germline V gives CDR1 LGHDT, CDR2 YNNKEL (reference sequence). This CDR3 has 15 amino acids. CDR3 protein: CASSLGTGGTHEQYF. CDR3 DNA: TGTGCCAGCAGCCTTGGGACAGGGGGAACTCACGAGCAGTACTTC.

This chain joins TRBV3-1 and TRBJ2-7; 9 bases line up with TRBD2. Germline V gene lookup returns CDR1 LGHDT and CDR2 YNNKEL (reference sequence). Trimming cost V 4 bases and J 2 bases; bases outside gene matches: 12. The length of the CDR3 is 17 residues. The CDR3 sequence: CASSPPQAGGDPYEQYF. The CDR3 nucleotides read TGTGCCAGCAGCCCCCCCCAAGCGGGGGGTGACCCCTACGAGCAGTACTTC.

This clonotype is a singleton in its sample. A much larger clone lies one base from this, so it may be a read error. The genes are TRBV6-5 and TRBJ2-7; D remains ambiguous. V was clipped by 2 bases and J by 5 bases, with 13 bases between them. The CDR3 is made up of 14 amino acids. Germline CDR1 and CDR2: MNHEY and SVGAGI. The CDR3 DNA reads as TGTGCCAGCAGTTACGGTGTCACGAGCCACGAGCAGTACTTC. This translates into CASSYGVTSHEQYF.

Worth noting for this clonotype: The CDR3 ends on some other residue instead of the conserved phenylalanine or tryptophan, so this is likely a read error. This chain links TRBV9 with TRBJ1-2, with 10 positions matching TRBD1. Germline CDR1 and CDR2: SGDLS and YYNGEE. The CDR3 has 17 residues. The V segment lost 3 bases and the J segment 4 bases; nucleotides outside the gene matches: 12. In nucleotides, the CDR3 is TGTGCCAGCAGCGCCAACCTCGGGACAGGGGACACCTATGGCTACACCTAC. Its protein is CASSANLGTGDTYGYTY.

This clonotype was picked up a small number of times. The chain links TRBV5-4 to TRBJ1-2; D ambiguous. The length of the CDR3 is 12 residues. V shed 2 bases and J shed 8 bases, with 10 bases lying between them. CDR1 is SGHNT, CDR2 YYREEE, per germline (reference sequence). The CDR3 spells CASSLIPEGYTF. The CDR3, as DNA: TGTGCCAGCAGCTTAATACCCGAGGGCTACACCTTC. Full variable domain (outside the CDR3, taken from reference TRBV5-4 and TRBJ1-2): ETGVTQSPTHLIKTRGQQVTLRCSSQSGHNTVSWYQQALGQGPQFIFQYYREEENGRGNFPPRFSGLQFPNYSSELNVNALELDDSALYLCASSLIPEGYTFGSGTRLTVV.

This clonotype came up many times. J is TRBJ2-3 and V is TRBV4-1, with 9 nucleotides matching TRBD1. V lost 0 bases, J lost 6 bases, and 10 bases stayed unmatched. This CDR3 comprises 17 residues. Germline assignment: CDR1 MGHRA and CDR2 YSYEKL. Here the CDR3 reads CASSQDQTGGESDTQYF. For the CDR3, the DNA is TGCGCCAGCAGCCAAGATCAAACAGGGGGCGAGTCCGATACGCAGTATTTT.

Only a few counts were recorded for this clonotype. This chain links TRBV5-1 with TRBJ2-3, with D unresolved. The CDR3 is made up of 13 amino acids. CDR1 is SGHRS and CDR2 is YFSETQ in the germline V gene. Trimming removed 3 bases at V and 0 bases at J, with 5 bases between. The CDR3 coding sequence is TGCGCCAGCAGCTCGGCCAGCACAGATACGCAGTATTTT. Protein: CASSSASTDTQYF.

The sample holds many counts of this clonotype. V is TRBV12-3 or TRBV12-4 and J is TRBJ2-3; 8 bases map to TRBD1. V lost 6 bases and J lost 6; bases outside the gene matches: 2. This CDR3 has 12 residues. Here the CDR3 reads CASRDRGDTQYF. The CDR3 DNA sequence: TGTGCCAGCAGAGACAGGGGCGATACGCAGTATTTT.